These T cell receptor beta chains were read from a single sample in a study of T cell repertoires in cytomegalovirus infection. MiXCR was run by TCRdb on the reads, yielding one entry per CDR3 protein. This sample has roughly 920,000 distinct CDR3 sequences, with about 33% found just once. Their cognate antigens are unknown. The specimen comprised cultured CD8+ T cells from PBMCs, sampled from culture after CMV antigen stimulation. The receptors derive from a human donor in good health (CMV status not recorded). Some clones in this sample may be carry-over from other donors' samples. Each CDR3 is given with its conserved first and last residue. The D gene is left open where the match is weak. A clone size is listed for some rows: how often the clone was seen (once, few, many), or a class if it is expanded.

v_call	clone_size	d_call	j_call	cdr3_nt	cdr3_aa
TRBV12-5	NA	TRBD1	TRBJ2-1	TGTGCTAGTGGCCCGGTTACGACAGGGATAGGTGAGCAGTTCTTC	CASGPVTTGIGEQFF
TRBV20-1	NA	TRBD2	TRBJ2-7	TGCAGTGCTAGAGATTTGACTAGCACCTACGAGCAGTACTTC	CSARDLTSTYEQYF
TRBV19	few	TRBD1	TRBJ2-1	TGTGCCAGTAGTATGAGGGACAGGAGGTACAATGAGCAGTTCTTC	CASSMRDRRYNEQFF
TRBV13	NA	NA	TRBJ1-3	TGTGCCAGCAGCTGGGGTCACAGGCCTGCCGCCGGAAACACCATATATTTT	CASSWGHRPAAGNTIYF
TRBV7-3	few	TRBD1	TRBJ2-1	TGTGCCAGCAGCCGAAAGGACAGGGCCTCCTACAATGAGCAGTTCTTC	CASSRKDRASYNEQFF
TRBV4-1	few	TRBD1	TRBJ1-1	TGCGCCAGCAGCCATGATCCGGGACAGGGGCGAGAAGCTTTCTTT	CASSHDPGQGREAFF
TRBV12-3/TRBV12-4	few	TRBD1	TRBJ1-2	TGTGCCAGCAGTGTCCCGGGACAGGGGGTCGGGAATGGCTACACCTTC	CASSVPGQGVGNGYTF
TRBV6-6	NA	TRBD1	TRBJ1-3	TGTGTCAGCAGTGGGTTGGACAGGGCCCTTAGCTCTGGAAACACCATATATTTT	CVSSGLDRALSSGNTIYF
TRBV7-9	many	NA	TRBJ2-7	TGTGCCAGCAGTTCTTTCCACGGGGCTACGAGCTCCTACGAGCAGTACTTC	CASSSFHGATSSYEQYF
TRBV7-8	many	NA	TRBJ2-1	TGTGCCAGCAGCTTGACCCTAATGCAGTTCTTC	CASSLTLMQFF
TRBV7-3	NA	NA	TRBJ2-5	TGTGCCAGCAGCCGCAAGGGGGAAGAGACCCAGTACTTC	CASSRKGEETQYF
TRBV5-1	NA	TRBD1	TRBJ1-1	TGCGCCAGCCGTACAGGGGGGCACACTGAAGCTTTCTTT	CASRTGGHTEAFF
TRBV7-8	many	TRBD1	TRBJ1-5	TGTGCCAGCAGCTGGGGACAGGGGATTTATAGCAATCAGCCCCAGCATTTT	CASSWGQGIYSNQPQHF
TRBV7-6	NA	NA	TRBJ2-1	TGTGCCAGCAGCTCTAGTTGGGATGAGCAGTTCTTC	CASSSSWDEQFF
TRBV20-1	few	TRBD1	TRBJ2-3	TGCAGTGCTAGTATAGGGACAGGGGTGCTGGGGACTAGCACAGATACGCAGTATTTT	CSASIGTGVLGTSTDTQYF
TRBV20-1	NA	NA	TRBJ2-3	TGCAGTGCTAGAGCCTTGGGGGAAGATACGCAGTATTTT	CSARALGEDTQYF
TRBV7-8	few	NA	TRBJ2-7	TGTGCCAGCAGCTTAGAATTGAGCTCCTACGAGCAGTACTTC	CASSLELSSYEQYF
TRBV7-8	many	NA	TRBJ2-7	TGTGCCAGCAGCTTAGTAGGCAACGAGCAGTACTTC	CASSLVGNEQYF
TRBV2	NA	NA	TRBJ1-2	TGTGCCAGCAGTGAATTAGTCCGGGCTAACTATGGCTACACCTTC	CASSELVRANYGYTF
TRBV28	NA	TRBD1	TRBJ2-4	TGTGCCAGCAGTTCCGCCTGGGACAGTGTAGCCAAAAACATTCAGTACTTC	CASSSAWDSVAKNIQYF
TRBV2	NA	NA	TRBJ2-3	TGTGCCAGCTATTACGCCAGTGGAATGGCGCAGTATTTT	CASYYASGMAQYF
TRBV29-1	NA	NA	TRBJ2-3	TGCAGCGTCCTAAACATCTCTAGCACAGATACGCAGTATTTT	CSVLNISSTDTQYF
TRBV6-6	NA	TRBD1	TRBJ2-4	TGTGCCAGCAGTTACTCGACAGGGGGAGCCAAAAACATTCAGTACTTC	CASSYSTGGAKNIQYF
TRBV4-1	NA	NA	TRBJ2-5	TGCGCCAGCAGCCAGAACTTGATCCGGGCTCGGGAGGAGACCCAGTACTTC	CASSQNLIRAREETQYF
TRBV11-3	NA	NA	TRBJ1-1	TGTGCCAGCAGCTTAGGATCAAAGGGGAACACTGAAGCTTTCTTT	CASSLGSKGNTEAFF
TRBV24-1	few	NA	TRBJ2-3	TGTGCCACCAGTGATTTCCGGGACAGCACAGATACGCAGTATTTT	CATSDFRDSTDTQYF
TRBV6-6	NA	NA	TRBJ2-1	TGTGCCAGCAGTTACCTACAGGGTGAGAAAGGCAATGAGCAGTTCTTC	CASSYLQGEKGNEQFF
TRBV6-6	few	NA	TRBJ1-5	TGTGCCACCCTTCTCGTGGGGGGCCCTCAGCCCCAGCATTTT	CATLLVGGPQPQHF
TRBV7-9	many	NA	TRBJ2-1	TGTGCCAGCAGCCCAGGTTATGAGCAGTTCTTC	CASSPGYEQFF
TRBV7-6	NA	TRBD1	TRBJ1-2	TGTGCCAGCAGCCGATTAGACAGGGCCGGTGGCTACACCTTC	CASSRLDRAGGYTF
TRBV4-1	NA	NA	TRBJ2-3	TGCGCCAGCAGCCAAGTTCCCCGGTCTTATAGCACAGATACGCAGTATTTT	CASSQVPRSYSTDTQYF
TRBV4-1	few	TRBD1	TRBJ2-1	TGCGCCAGCAGCCAAGATGGCCTCCTAGACAGGGGAGAGCAGTTCTTC	CASSQDGLLDRGEQFF
TRBV14	NA	NA	TRBJ2-3	TGTGCCAGCAGCCCGGGAAGGGGGGCAGATACGCAGTATTTT	CASSPGRGADTQYF
TRBV4-2	NA	TRBD2	TRBJ2-5	TGTGCCAGCAGCCAATTAGCGGGGGGGCCCGGGGAGACCCAGTACTTC	CASSQLAGGPGETQYF
TRBV12-3/TRBV12-4	many	NA	TRBJ2-5	TGTGCCAGCAGTTCGCTAAAAGGGGTCCAGTACTTC	CASSSLKGVQYF
TRBV7-6	many	NA	TRBJ1-1	TGTGCCAGCAGCCTATCCGGGACGGATATGGGTGAAGCTTTCTTT	CASSLSGTDMGEAFF
TRBV29-1	NA	NA	TRBJ1-2	TGCAGCGTTGTGCAGGGTGGCATAGGCTACACCTTC	CSVVQGGIGYTF
TRBV6-5	NA	NA	TRBJ2-2	TGTGCCAGCAGTAATCCTCCCGGACCCAGACCCGGGGAGCTGTTTTTT	CASSNPPGPRPGELFF
TRBV27	NA	NA	TRBJ1-2	TGTGCCAGCAGTTTCAGTGAAGGGGACCGAGCGTATGGCTACACCTTC	CASSFSEGDRAYGYTF
TRBV4-1	NA	NA	TRBJ2-7	TGCGCCAGCAGCCAAGCCCACCCTAGCTCCTACGAGCAGTACTTC	CASSQAHPSSYEQYF
TRBV9	NA	TRBD2	TRBJ2-1	TGTGCCAGCAGCCCCCATTCCGGGACTAGCTCCCGGAATGAGCAGTTCTTC	CASSPHSGTSSRNEQFF
TRBV6-2/TRBV6-3	NA	TRBD1	TRBJ1-1	TGTGCCAGCAGTTACTCGACAGGGGGCATGGGGACTGAAGCTTTCTTT	CASSYSTGGMGTEAFF
TRBV28	many	NA	TRBJ2-5	TGTGCCAGCAGTTTGGGACCTAAAGAGACCCAGTACTTC	CASSLGPKETQYF
TRBV4-1	NA	TRBD2	TRBJ2-7	TGCGCCAGCAGCCAACTGGGCACTAGCGGGGTCGAGCAGTACTTC	CASSQLGTSGVEQYF
TRBV7-9	NA	NA	TRBJ2-5	TGTGCCAGCAAGGTTGACGCACAAGAGACCCAGTACTTC	CASKVDAQETQYF
TRBV18	NA	NA	TRBJ1-1	TGTGCCAGCTCACCACAGCAGGGGAATGAAGCTTTCTTT	CASSPQQGNEAFF
TRBV19	NA	NA	TRBJ2-1	TGTGCCAGTAAAGACGGGGCAAGCTCCTACAATGAGCAGTTCTTC	CASKDGASSYNEQFF
TRBV4-3	few	TRBD1	TRBJ1-1	TGCGCCAGCAGCCAAGAAAGAGACAGGGGAGAAGCTTTCTTT	CASSQERDRGEAFF
TRBV12-5	few	TRBD1	TRBJ1-2	TGTGCTAGTGCTATATCCGGGACAGGGGGCGATATCAGACATGGCTACACCTTC	CASAISGTGGDIRHGYTF
TRBV24-1	NA	NA	TRBJ1-5	TGTGCCACCAGTGATTTGAACAGCAATCAGCCCCAGCATTTT	CATSDLNSNQPQHF
TRBV7-8	NA	TRBD2	TRBJ2-3	TGTGCCAGCAGCTTAGGGGCAGCGGGGGAGCTGCCAGATACGCAGTATTTT	CASSLGAAGELPDTQYF
TRBV11-3	NA	TRBD2	TRBJ2-1	TGTGCCAGCAGCTTACTAGGCCTAGCGGGTGGGAATGAGCAGTTCTTC	CASSLLGLAGGNEQFF
TRBV5-1	NA	TRBD2	TRBJ2-5	TGCGCCAGCAGCTTGATTTGGCTAGCGGGGGGCCAAGAGACCCAGTACTTC	CASSLIWLAGGQETQYF